This T cell receptor beta chain stems from a study of blood T cell repertoires in COVID-19. Across the whole study: COVID-19 samples, acute and convalescent, were from the United States, Italy and Spain.

Enrolled during active infection, Seattle patients were then followed longitudinally. V was pared by 2 bases and J by 0 bases, with 7 bases of the junction left unmatched. The CDR3 covers 16 residues. In germline, CDR1 is SGHVS, CDR2 FQNEAQ. Generated by immunoSEQ multiplex PCR, the TCRdb table keeps only in-frame clones and is missing some. The data hold around 270,000 clones, with roughly 84% observed a single time. Sequences were obtained from peripheral blood. The receptor comes from a human donor with COVID-19, enrolled during active disease. The donor label of this sample is uncertain. The J gene is TRBJ2-7, the V gene TRBV7-8; 7 nucleotides line up with TRBD2. CDR3: CASSLRGGDFSYEQYF. In nucleotides, the CDR3 is TGTGCCAGCAGCTTACGCGGGGGAGACTTCTCCTACGAGCAGTACTTC.